Listed below are T cell receptor beta chains from one sample, sequenced in a study of cytomegalovirus exposure and HLA in healthy donors. Assay used: immunoSEQ multiplex PCR; TCRdb lists only in-frame clones, some missing. Among approximately 82,000 clones listed, around 76% were seen once. The material sequenced was PBMCs. The receptors shown here come from a man in his forties in good health and CMV-seronegative. Both conserved end residues are trimmed from each CDR3.

v_gene: TRBV9; CDR3aa: ASSDNYQETQY
v_gene: TRBV11-2; CDR3aa: ASSQGVREKLF
v_gene: TRBV7-8; CDR3aa: ASSYSQGGGANYGYT
v_gene: TRBV7-2; CDR3aa: ASRFPTGSNVLT
v_gene: TRBV7-2; CDR3aa: ASSLYSGTSGYEQY
v_gene: TRBV2; CDR3aa: ASSGTGGNQPQH
v_gene: TRBV28; CDR3aa: ASSLGGTNIQY
v_gene: TRBV6-1; CDR3aa: ATQRTSNYEQY
v_gene: TRBV2; CDR3aa: ASSGFYYGYT
v_gene: TRBV4-2; CDR3aa: ASSGRVWNEQY
v_gene: TRBV7-6; CDR3aa: ASSLMTSYNEQF
v_gene: TRBV27; CDR3aa: AIADRANSPLH
v_gene: TRBV25-1; CDR3aa: ASSGTEIEKLF
v_gene: TRBV2; CDR3aa: ASSGQGSNSPLH
v_gene: TRBV6-5; CDR3aa: ASSPSGSSYNEQF
v_gene: TRBV28; CDR3aa: ASKGDYNEQF
v_gene: TRBV19; CDR3aa: ASGIDAGTYNEQF
v_gene: TRBV18; CDR3aa: ASSPRTSGDQETQY
v_gene: TRBV7-6; CDR3aa: ASSFPYTEAF
v_gene: TRBV12-5; CDR3aa: ASGLAAARGREQY
v_gene: TRBV6-5; CDR3aa: ASSRSGQNNSPLH
v_gene: TRBV5-1; CDR3aa: ATTRASGTYSEQF
v_gene: TRBV14; CDR3aa: ASRQQGSYEQY
v_gene: TRBV6-1; CDR3aa: ASSRLQGDGQPQH
v_gene: TRBV25-1; CDR3aa: ASSPTGANVLT
v_gene: TRBV7-8; CDR3aa: ASSLARTPNYGYT
v_gene: TRBV5-4; CDR3aa: ASSLGFGTNKYNEQF
v_gene: TRBV7-9; CDR3aa: ASSLGSRGVRTGELF
v_gene: TRBV27; CDR3aa: ASSLIRGNEQF
v_gene: TRBV6-1; CDR3aa: ASSVRQMNTEAF
v_gene: TRBV9; CDR3aa: ASSVDRASYEQY
v_gene: TRBV7-2; CDR3aa: ASSPTSGAQETQY
v_gene: TRBV5-1; CDR3aa: ASSSDGIYGYT
v_gene: TRBV11-2; CDR3aa: ASSLFFGGSTNEKLF
v_gene: TRBV6-6; CDR3aa: ASNHPTGNTDTQY
v_gene: TRBV28; CDR3aa: ASGRTGVVREAF
v_gene: TRBV7-9; CDR3aa: ASSSNDRASTDTQY
v_gene: TRBV2; CDR3aa: ASSEALASLKTQY
v_gene: TRBV4-1; CDR3aa: ASSPSASAREQY
v_gene: TRBV6-6; CDR3aa: ASSYSAGGEYGYT
v_gene: TRBV7-3; CDR3aa: ASSQGLGAYNEQF